This TCR beta chain was captured in a study of technical replicates of blood from a handful of donors. The CDR3 totals 15 residues. Trimming removed 6 bases at V and 0 bases at J, with 9 bases between. CDR1 is MNHEY, CDR2 SMNVEV, per germline (reference sequence). TCRdb keeps only in-frame clones here, not all; method: immunoSEQ multiplex PCR. The data contain about 81,000 clones, roughly 95% of them singletons. This rearrangement joins TRBV27 to TRBJ2-6; no clear D. This receptor was taken from a human donor in good health. Sequenced input: T cells isolated from PBMCs. This CDR3 is CASSLEFSGANVLTF. The CDR3 DNA follows: TGTGCCAGCAGCCTAGAATTCTCTGGGGCCAACGTCCTGACTTTC.